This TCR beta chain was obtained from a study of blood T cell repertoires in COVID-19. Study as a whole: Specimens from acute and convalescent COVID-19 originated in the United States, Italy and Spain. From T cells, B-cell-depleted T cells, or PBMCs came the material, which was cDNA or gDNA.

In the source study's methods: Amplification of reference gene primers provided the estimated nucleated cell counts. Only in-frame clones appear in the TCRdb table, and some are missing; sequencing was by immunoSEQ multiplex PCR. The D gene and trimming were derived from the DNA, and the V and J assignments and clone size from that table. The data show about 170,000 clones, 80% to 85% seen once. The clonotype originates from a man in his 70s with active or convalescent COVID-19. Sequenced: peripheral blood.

The CDR3 nucleotides are TGTGCCAGCAGTTCCGGGGGTCCCGAAGAGACCCAGTACTTC. This sequence encodes CASSSGGPEETQYF. The chain links TRBV28 to TRBJ2-5; possibly TRBD2 for D (6 bases). Between the trimmed V and J ends, which lost 4 bases and 3 bases, there was a span of 12 bases. This CDR3 has 14 amino acids. Germline V lookup: CDR1 MDHEN, CDR2 SYDVKM. Variable domain in full (rest from reference TRBV28 and TRBJ2-5): DVKVTQSSRYLVKRTGEKVFLECVQDMDHENMFWYRQDPGLGLRLIYFSYDVKMKEKGDIPEGYSVSREKKERFSLILESASTNQTSMYLCASSSGGPEETQYFGPGTRLLVL.